This T cell receptor beta chain was identified during a study of Ad26.COV2.S vaccination and SARS-CoV-2 variants. A note on this clone: What it binds is not known.

As for treatment: 19 received Ad26.COV2.S at low or high dose, single or two shots; a few received placebo; per-sample allocation not given. Sample collection was performed on day 63 after the first vaccine or placebo injection. The CDR3 sequence is 13 residues long. Germline-derived CDR1 and CDR2 are SGHAT and FQNNGV. Trimming took off 1 base at V and 7 bases at J, with 7 bases between the two ends. Study-wide results and caveats: Vaccinees reportedly had broad spike-specific CD8+ and CD4+ T cell responses. Breadth of non-spike TCRs did not differ between vaccinees and placebo recipients.

Libraries were prepared by immunoSEQ multiplex PCR; TCRdb keeps only in-frame clonotypes and omits some of them. The data show about 350,000 clones, about nine tenths seen once. This chain joins TRBV11-2 and TRBJ2-2; D call uncertain. The clonotype originates from a person between 18 and 65 years old who received the Ad26.COV2.S COVID-19 vaccine or a placebo. The material sequenced was peripheral blood, taken in a trial of Ad26.COV2.S vaccine versus placebo. CDR3 in amino acids: CASSLVLSGELFF. The CDR3 DNA sequence: TGTGCCAGCAGCTTAGTCCTAAGCGGGGAGCTGTTTTTT.